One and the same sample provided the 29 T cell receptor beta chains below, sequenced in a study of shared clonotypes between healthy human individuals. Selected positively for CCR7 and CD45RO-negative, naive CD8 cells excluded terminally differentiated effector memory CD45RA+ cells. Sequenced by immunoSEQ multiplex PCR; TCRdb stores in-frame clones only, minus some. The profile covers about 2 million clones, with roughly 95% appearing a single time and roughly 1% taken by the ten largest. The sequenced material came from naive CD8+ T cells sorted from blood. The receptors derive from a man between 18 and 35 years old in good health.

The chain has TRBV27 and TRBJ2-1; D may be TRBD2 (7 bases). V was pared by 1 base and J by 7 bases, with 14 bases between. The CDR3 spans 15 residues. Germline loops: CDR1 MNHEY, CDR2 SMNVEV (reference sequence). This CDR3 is CASSLLGGQPNEQFF. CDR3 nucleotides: TGTGCCAGCAGTTTATTGGGGGGGCAACCAAATGAGCAGTTCTTC.

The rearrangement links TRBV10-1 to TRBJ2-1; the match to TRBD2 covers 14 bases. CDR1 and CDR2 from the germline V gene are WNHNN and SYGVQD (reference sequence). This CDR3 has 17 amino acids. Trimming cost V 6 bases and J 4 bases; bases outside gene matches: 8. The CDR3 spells CASSPGLAGEWYNEQFF. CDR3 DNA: TGCGCCAGCAGCCCGGGACTAGCGGGAGAGTGGTACAATGAGCAGTTCTTC.

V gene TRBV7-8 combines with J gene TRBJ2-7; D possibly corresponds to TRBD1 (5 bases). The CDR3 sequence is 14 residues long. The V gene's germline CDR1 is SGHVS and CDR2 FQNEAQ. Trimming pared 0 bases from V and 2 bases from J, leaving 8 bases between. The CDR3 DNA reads TGTGCCAGCAGCTTAGCGGGGCAGACCTACGAGCAGTACTTC. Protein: CASSLAGQTYEQYF. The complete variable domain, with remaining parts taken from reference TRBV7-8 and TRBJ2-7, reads GAGVSQSPRYKVAKRGQDVALRCDPISGHVSLFWYQQALGQGPEFLTYFQNEAQLDKSGLPSDRFFAERPEGSVSTLKIQRTQQEDSAVYLCASSLAGQTYEQYFGPGTRLTVT.

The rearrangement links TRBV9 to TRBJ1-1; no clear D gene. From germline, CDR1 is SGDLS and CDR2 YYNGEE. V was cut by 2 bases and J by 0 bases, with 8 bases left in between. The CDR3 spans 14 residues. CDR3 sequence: CASSVTEMNTEAFF. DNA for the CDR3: TGTGCCAGCAGCGTTACAGAAATGAACACTGAAGCTTTCTTT.

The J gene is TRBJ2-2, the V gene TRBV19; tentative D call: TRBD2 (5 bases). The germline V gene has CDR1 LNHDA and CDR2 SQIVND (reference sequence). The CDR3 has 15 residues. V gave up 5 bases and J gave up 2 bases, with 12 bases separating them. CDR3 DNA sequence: TGTGCCAGTAGTCCTCTAGAGGGAAACACCGGGGAGCTGTTTTTT. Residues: CASSPLEGNTGELFF.

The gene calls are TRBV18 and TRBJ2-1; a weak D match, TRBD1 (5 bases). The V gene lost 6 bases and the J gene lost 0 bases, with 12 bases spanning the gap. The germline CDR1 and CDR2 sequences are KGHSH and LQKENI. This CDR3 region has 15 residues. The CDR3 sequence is CASSRDRSSYNEQFF. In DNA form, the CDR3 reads TGTGCCAGCTCCCGCGACAGAAGCTCCTACAATGAGCAGTTCTTC. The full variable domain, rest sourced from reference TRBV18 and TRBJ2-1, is NAGVMQNPRHLVRRRGQEARLRCSPMKGHSHVYWYRQLPEEGLKFMVYLQKENIIDESGMPKERFSAEFPKEGPSILRIQQVVRGDSAAYFCASSRDRSSYNEQFFGPGTRLTVL.

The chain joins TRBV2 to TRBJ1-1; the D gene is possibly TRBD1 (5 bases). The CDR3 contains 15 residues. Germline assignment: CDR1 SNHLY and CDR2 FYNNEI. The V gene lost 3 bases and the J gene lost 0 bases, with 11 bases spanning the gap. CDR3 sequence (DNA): TGTGCCAGCAGTGACAGGGTAGGGTTGAACACTGAAGCTTTCTTT. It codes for CASSDRVGLNTEAFF.

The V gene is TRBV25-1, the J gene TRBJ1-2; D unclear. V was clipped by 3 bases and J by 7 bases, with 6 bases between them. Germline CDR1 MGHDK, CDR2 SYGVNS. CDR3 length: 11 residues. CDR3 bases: TGTGCCAGCAGTGAGTTACTTGGCTACACCTTC. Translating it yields CASSELLGYTF.

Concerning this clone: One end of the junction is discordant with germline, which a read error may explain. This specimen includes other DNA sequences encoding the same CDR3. The CDR3 DNA sequence: TGTGCTAGCAGCTTAGTTGGGGGAGAGACCCAGTACTTC. It is translated as CASSLVGGETQYF. The chain joins TRBV7-7 to TRBJ2-5; D may be TRBD1 or TRBD2 (5 bases each). The CDR3 is 13 amino acids. Germline V gene data show CDR1 as SSHAT and CDR2 as FNYEAQ (reference sequence). The whole variable domain, remainder taken from reference TRBV7-7 and TRBJ2-5, is GAGVSQSPRYKVTKRGQDVTLRCDPISSHATLYWYQQALGQGPEFLTYFNYEAQPDKSGLPSDRFSAERPEGSISTLTIQRTEQRDSAMYRCASSLVGGETQYFGPGTRLLVL.

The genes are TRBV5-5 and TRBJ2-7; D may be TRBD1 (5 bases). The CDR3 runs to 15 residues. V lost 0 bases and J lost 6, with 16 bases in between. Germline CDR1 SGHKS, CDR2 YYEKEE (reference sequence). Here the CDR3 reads CASSLGTDTSREQYF. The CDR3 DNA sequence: TGTGCCAGCAGCTTGGGGACGGACACATCTCGCGAGCAGTACTTC.

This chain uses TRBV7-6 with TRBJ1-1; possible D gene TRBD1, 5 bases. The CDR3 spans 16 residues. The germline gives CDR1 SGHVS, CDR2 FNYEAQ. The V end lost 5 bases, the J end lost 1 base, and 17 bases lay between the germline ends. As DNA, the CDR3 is TGTGCCAGCAGCCCCCTCCCGACCGGGGGGAACACTGAAGCTTTCTTT. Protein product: CASSPLPTGGNTEAFF.

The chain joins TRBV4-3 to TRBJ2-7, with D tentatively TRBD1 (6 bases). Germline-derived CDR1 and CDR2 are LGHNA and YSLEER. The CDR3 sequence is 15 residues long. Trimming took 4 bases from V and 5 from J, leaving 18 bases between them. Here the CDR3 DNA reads TGCGCCAGCAGCCGACTGACAGGCCCGAACAACGAGCAGTACTTC. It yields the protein CASSRLTGPNNEQYF.

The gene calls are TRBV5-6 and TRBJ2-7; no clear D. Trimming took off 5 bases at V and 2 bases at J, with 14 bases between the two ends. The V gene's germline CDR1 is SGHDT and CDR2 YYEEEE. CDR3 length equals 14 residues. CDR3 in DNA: TGTGCCAGCAGACCACTTAGTTCCGCCTACGAGCAGTACTTC. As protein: CASRPLSSAYEQYF.

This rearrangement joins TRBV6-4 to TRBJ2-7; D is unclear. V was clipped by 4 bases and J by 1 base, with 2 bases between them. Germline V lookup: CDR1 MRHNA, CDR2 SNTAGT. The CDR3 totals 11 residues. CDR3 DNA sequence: TGTGCCAGCAGTGTATCCTACGAGCAGTACTTC. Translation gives CASSVSYEQYF.

DNA of the CDR3: TGTGCCAGCAGCTTAGTGGCGTTTGGGGGGGACGAGCAGTACTTC. It is translated as CASSLVAFGGDEQYF. The chain links TRBV13 to TRBJ2-7; TRBD2 aligns across 7 bases. The CDR3 has 15 amino acids. V was clipped by 1 base and J by 5 bases; unmatched bases: 8. The V gene's germline CDR1 is PRHDT and CDR2 FYEKMQ (reference sequence).

CDR3 in amino acids: CASSMGQAPPGIQPQHF. CDR3 in DNA: TGTGCCAGCAGCATGGGACAGGCACCCCCGGGTATTCAGCCCCAGCATTTT. The rearrangement joins TRBV5-6 to TRBJ1-5, with 8 bases matching TRBD1. V shed 4 bases and J 6 bases; nucleotides not matched to a gene: 15. Germline values: CDR1 SGHDT, CDR2 YYEEEE. The CDR3 runs 17 residues.

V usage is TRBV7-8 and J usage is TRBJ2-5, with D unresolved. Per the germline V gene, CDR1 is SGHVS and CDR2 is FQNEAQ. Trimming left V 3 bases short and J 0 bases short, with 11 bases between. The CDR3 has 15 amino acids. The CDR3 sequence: CASSFDSVYQETQYF. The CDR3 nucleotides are TGTGCCAGCAGCTTTGACTCTGTGTACCAAGAGACCCAGTACTTC.

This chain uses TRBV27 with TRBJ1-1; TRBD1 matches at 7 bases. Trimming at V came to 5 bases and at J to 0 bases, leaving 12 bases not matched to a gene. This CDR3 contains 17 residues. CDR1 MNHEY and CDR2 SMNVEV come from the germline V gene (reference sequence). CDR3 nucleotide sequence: TGTGCCAGCAGTCCCCTTCTGGTCAGGGGGATGAACACTGAAGCTTTCTTT. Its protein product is CASSPLLVRGMNTEAFF.

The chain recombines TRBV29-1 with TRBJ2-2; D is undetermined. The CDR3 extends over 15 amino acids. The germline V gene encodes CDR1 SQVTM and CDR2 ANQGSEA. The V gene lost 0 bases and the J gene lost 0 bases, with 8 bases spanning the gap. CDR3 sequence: CSVEDLRANTGELFF. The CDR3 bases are TGCAGCGTTGAAGATTTAAGGGCGAACACCGGGGAGCTGTTTTTT.

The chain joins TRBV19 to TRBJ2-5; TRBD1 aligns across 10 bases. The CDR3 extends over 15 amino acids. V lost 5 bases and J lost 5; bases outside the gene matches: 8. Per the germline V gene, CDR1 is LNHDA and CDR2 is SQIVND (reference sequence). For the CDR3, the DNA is TGTGCCAGTAGTGCAGGGACAGGGGTTCCGGAGACCCAGTACTTC. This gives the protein CASSAGTGVPETQYF.

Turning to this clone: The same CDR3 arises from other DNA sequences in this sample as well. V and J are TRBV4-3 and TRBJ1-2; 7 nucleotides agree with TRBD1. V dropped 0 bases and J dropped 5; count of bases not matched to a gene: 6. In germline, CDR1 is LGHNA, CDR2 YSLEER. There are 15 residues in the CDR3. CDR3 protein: CASSQDRGAGYGYTF. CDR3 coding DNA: TGCGCCAGCAGCCAAGACAGGGGGGCAGGATATGGCTACACCTTC.

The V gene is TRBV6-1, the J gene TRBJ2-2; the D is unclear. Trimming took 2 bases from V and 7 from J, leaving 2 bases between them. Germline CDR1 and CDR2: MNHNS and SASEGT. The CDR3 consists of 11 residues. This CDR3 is CASSELGELFF. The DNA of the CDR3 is TGTGCCAGCAGTGAACTCGGGGAGCTGTTTTTT.

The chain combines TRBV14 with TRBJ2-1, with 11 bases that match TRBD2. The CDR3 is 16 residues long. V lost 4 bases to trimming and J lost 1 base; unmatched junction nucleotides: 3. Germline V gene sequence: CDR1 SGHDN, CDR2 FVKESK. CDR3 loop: CASSLLAGVSYNEQFF. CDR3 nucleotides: TGTGCCAGCAGCCTACTAGCGGGAGTATCCTACAATGAGCAGTTCTTC. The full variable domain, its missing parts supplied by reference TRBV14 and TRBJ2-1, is EAGVTQFPSHSVIEKGQTVTLRCDPISGHDNLYWYRRVMGKEIKFLLHFVKESKQDESGMPNNRFLAERTGGTYSTLKVQPAELEDSGVYFCASSLLAGVSYNEQFFGPGTRLTVL.

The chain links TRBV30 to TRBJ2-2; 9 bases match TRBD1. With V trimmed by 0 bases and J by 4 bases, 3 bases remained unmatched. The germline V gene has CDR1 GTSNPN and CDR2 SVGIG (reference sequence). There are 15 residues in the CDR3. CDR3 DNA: TGTGCCTGGAGTGTAACAGGGGGCTTCACCGGGGAGCTGTTTTTT. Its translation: CAWSVTGGFTGELFF.

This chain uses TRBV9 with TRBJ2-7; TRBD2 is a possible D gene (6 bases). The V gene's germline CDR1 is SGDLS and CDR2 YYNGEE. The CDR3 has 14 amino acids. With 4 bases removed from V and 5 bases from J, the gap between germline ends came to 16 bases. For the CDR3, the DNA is TGTGCCAGCAGCCTCTCGGGACTTGGCGACGAGCAGTACTTC. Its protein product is CASSLSGLGDEQYF.

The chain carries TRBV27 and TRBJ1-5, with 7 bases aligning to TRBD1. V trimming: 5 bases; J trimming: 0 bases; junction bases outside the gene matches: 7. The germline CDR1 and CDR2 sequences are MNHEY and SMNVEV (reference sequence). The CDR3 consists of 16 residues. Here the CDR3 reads CASSPGTAYSNQPQHF. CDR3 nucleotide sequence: TGTGCCAGCAGTCCCGGGACAGCCTATAGCAATCAGCCCCAGCATTTT.

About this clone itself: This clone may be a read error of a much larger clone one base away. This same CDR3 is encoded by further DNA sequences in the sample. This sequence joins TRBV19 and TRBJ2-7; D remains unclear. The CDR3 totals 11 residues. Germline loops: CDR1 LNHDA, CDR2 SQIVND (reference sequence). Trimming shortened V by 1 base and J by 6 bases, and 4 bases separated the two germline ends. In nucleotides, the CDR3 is TGTGCCAGTAGTATAGGTGGCGAGCAGTACTTC. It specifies CASSIGGEQYF. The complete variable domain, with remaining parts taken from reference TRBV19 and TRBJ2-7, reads DGGITQSPKYLFRKEGQNVTLSCEQNLNHDAMYWYRQDPGQGLRLIYYSQIVNDFQKGDIAEGYSVSREKKESFPLTVTSAQKNPTAFYLCASSIGGEQYFGPGTRLTVT.

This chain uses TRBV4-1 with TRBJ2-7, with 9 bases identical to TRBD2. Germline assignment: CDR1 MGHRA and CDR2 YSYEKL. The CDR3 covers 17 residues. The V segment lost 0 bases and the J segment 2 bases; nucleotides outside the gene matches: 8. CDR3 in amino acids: CASSQEGPSGEAYEQYF. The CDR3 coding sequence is TGCGCCAGCAGCCAAGAGGGCCCTAGCGGGGAAGCCTACGAGCAGTACTTC.

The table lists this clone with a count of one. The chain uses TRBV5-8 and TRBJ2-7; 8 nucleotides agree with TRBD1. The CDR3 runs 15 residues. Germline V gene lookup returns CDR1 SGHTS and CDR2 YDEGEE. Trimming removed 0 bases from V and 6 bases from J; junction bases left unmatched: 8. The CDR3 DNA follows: TGTGCCAGCAGCTTGGGCAGGGGGCGATCGAGCGAGCAGTACTTC. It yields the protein CASSLGRGRSSEQYF.